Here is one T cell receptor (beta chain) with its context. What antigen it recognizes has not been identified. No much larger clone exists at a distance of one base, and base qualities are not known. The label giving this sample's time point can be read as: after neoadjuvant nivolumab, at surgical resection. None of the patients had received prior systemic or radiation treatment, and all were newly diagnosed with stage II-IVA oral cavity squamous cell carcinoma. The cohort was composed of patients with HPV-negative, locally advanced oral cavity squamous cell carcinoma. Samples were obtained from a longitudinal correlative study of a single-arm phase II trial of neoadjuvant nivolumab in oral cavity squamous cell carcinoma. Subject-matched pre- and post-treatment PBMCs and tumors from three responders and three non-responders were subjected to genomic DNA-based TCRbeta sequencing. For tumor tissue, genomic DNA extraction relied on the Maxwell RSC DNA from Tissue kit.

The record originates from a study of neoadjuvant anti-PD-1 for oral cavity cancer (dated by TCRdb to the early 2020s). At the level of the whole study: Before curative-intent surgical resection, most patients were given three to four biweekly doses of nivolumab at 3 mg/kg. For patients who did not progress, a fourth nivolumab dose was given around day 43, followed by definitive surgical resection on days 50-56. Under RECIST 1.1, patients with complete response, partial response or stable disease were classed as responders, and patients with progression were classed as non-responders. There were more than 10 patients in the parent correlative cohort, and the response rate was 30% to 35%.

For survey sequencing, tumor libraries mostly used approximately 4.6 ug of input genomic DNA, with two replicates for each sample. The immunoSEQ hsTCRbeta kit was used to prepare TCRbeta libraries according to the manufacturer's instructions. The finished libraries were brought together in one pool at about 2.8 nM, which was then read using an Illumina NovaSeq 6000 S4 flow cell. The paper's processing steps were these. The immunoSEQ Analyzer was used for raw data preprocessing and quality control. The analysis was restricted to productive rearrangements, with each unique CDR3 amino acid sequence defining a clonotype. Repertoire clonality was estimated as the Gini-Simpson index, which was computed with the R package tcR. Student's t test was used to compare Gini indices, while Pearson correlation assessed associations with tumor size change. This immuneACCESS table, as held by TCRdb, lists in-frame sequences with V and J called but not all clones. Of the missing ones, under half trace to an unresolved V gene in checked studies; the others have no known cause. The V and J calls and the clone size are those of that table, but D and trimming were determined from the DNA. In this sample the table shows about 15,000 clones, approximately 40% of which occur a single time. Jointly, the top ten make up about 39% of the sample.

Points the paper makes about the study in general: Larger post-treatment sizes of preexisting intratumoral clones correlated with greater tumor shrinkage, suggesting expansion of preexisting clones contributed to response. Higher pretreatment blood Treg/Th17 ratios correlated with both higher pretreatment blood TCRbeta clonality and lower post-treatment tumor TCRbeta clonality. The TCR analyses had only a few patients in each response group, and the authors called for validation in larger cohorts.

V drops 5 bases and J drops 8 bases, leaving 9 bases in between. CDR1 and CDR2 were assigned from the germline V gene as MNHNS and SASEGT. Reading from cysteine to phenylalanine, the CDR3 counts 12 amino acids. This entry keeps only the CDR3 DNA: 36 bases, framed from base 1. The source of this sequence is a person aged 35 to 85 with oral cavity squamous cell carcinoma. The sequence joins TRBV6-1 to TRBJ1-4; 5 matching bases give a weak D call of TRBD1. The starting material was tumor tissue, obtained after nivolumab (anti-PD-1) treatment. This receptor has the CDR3 CASSQGWEKLFF. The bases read TGTGCCAGCAGTCAGGGATGGGAAAAACTGTTTTTT.